A selection of T cell receptor beta chains follows, all from one sample in a study of T cell responses to AZD1222 COVID-19 vaccine. Here immunoSEQ multiplex PCR was the method, and the copy in TCRdb shows in-frame clones only, minus some. The repertoire holds about 100,000 clones, approximately 87% seen once, with about 15% in the top ten. Material: peripheral blood, obtained on day 0 of AZD1222 vaccination. Receptor source: an adult in good health. CDR3s include the opening cysteine and the closing phenylalanine or tryptophan. Only some rows state a clone size, as once, few, many or a class for expanded clones.

v_gene,len,abundance,j_gene,CDR3aa
TRBV6-1,17,-,TRBJ1-6,CASSARQGRGNNSPLHF
TRBV10-1,13,-,TRBJ1-1,CASSEGTGNEAFF
TRBV18,15,-,TRBJ1-1,CASSPVQAENTEAFF
TRBV6-1,14,-,TRBJ1-1,CASSERGLGTEAFF
TRBV4-2,17,-,TRBJ1-2,CASSQDQGALANYGYTF
TRBV14,16,-,TRBJ2-7,CASSRSGDRLSYEQYF
TRBV6-2/TRBV6-3,14,-,TRBJ1-1,CASSYSRGGTEAFF
TRBV18,14,-,TRBJ2-5,CASSPGNSGETQYF
TRBV2,13,-,TRBJ1-2,CASSAGGDYGYTF
TRBV7-2,14,-,TRBJ1-2,CASSPWSANYGYTF
TRBV3-1/TRBV3-2,16,many,TRBJ2-1,CASSLRTSGRVDEQFF
TRBV4-1,17,-,TRBJ2-7,CASSQDSGIWAGGEQYF
TRBV19,15,-,TRBJ2-1,CASSTGLPGYNEQFF
TRBV5-1,12,-,TRBJ1-1,CASSPGDWNTFF
TRBV2,16,once,TRBJ1-6,CASKGTGSPYNSPLHF
TRBV2,13,-,TRBJ2-7,CASTQGTAYEQYF
TRBV7-9,12,-,TRBJ1-2,CASSFGQDGYTF
TRBV27,14,-,TRBJ2-1,CASSLMGDDNEQFF
TRBV20-1,10,-,TRBJ2-5,CSAPTETQYF
TRBV2,11,once,TRBJ1-1,CASRRNTEAFF